Presented here are 12 T cell receptor beta chains from one specimen sequenced in a study of T cells in localized non-small cell lung cancer. The repertoire was sequenced with immunoSEQ multiplex PCR; TCRdb's copy has only in-frame clones and lacks some. The table has about 54,000 clones, approximately 80% seen once; the top ten hold around 20%. The input for sequencing was peripheral blood, taken before any cancer treatment. These receptors originate from a female donor older than 55 with stage II squamous cell lung carcinoma.

V usage is TRBV5-5 and J usage is TRBJ2-6; D not resolved. The germline gives CDR1 SGHKS, CDR2 YYEKEE (reference sequence). The CDR3 is made up of 15 amino acids. The V end lost 0 bases, the J end lost 2 bases, and 6 bases lay between the germline ends. The CDR3 DNA follows: TGTGCCAGCAGCTTGGTCGGAACTGGGGCCAACGTCCTGACTTTC. This codes for CASSLVGTGANVLTF.

This chain uses TRBV6-6 with TRBJ2-1, with D possibly being TRBD2 (6 bases). Trimming cost V 0 bases and J 7 bases, with 16 bases left between them. Germline-derived CDR1 and CDR2 are MNHNY and SVGAGI (reference sequence). CDR3 size: 16 residues. The CDR3 DNA is TGTGCCAGCAGTTACTCTTTGGCGGGGCGAAGAAATGAGCAGTTCTTC. Encoded protein: CASSYSLAGRRNEQFF.

In nucleotides, the CDR3 is TGCGCCAGCAGCCAAGATCCCGGAACTAATGAAAAACTGTTTTTT. Its protein product is CASSQDPGTNEKLFF. The chain carries TRBV4-3 and TRBJ1-4; no clear D gene. V dropped 0 bases and J dropped 1 base, with 6 bases sitting between them. This CDR3 comprises 15 residues. Per the germline V gene, CDR1 is LGHNA and CDR2 is YSLEER.

The CDR3 DNA follows: TGTGCCAGCAGTCGGACAGGGAGTACTGCCGGGGAGCTGTTTTTT. Translation: CASSRTGSTAGELFF. The chain carries TRBV2 and TRBJ2-2; 8 nucleotides line up with TRBD1. CDR1 is SNHLY and CDR2 is FYNNEI in the germline V gene. There are 15 residues in the CDR3. V shed 5 bases and J 6 bases; nucleotides not matched to a gene: 8.

The CDR3 loop reads CASSFQIVDRSSYEQYF. CDR3 DNA: TGTGCCAGCAGCTTTCAAATCGTCGACAGGAGCTCCTACGAGCAGTACTTC. This rearrangement joins TRBV5-4 to TRBJ2-7; the D gene is possibly TRBD1 (6 bases). The CDR3 is 17 residues long. Trimming left V 2 bases short and J 0 bases short, with 18 bases between. Germline V gene sequence: CDR1 SGHNT, CDR2 YYREEE (reference sequence).

This clone was recorded many times. V and J are TRBV29-1 and TRBJ1-1, with D possibly matching TRBD1 (5 bases). Germline V lookup: CDR1 SQVTM, CDR2 ANQGSEA. The germline V and J ends were trimmed by 4 bases and 1 base, with 7 bases remaining between them. The CDR3 length is 12 residues. The CDR3 protein is CSVGGWNTEAFF. The CDR3 region has the DNA TGCAGCGTTGGGGGCTGGAACACTGAAGCTTTCTTT.

This clone was detected only once. V is TRBV7-2 and J is TRBJ1-5; perhaps TRBD1 as D (6 bases). V was shortened by 5 bases and J by 3 bases, with 11 bases between the two germline ends. This CDR3 spans 14 amino acids. CDR1 and CDR2 (germline): SGHTA, FQGNSA. The CDR3, as DNA: TGTGCCAGCAGCCTGGACAGTCCCAATCAGCCCCAGCATTTT. It specifies CASSLDSPNQPQHF.

The rearrangement links TRBV5-6 to TRBJ2-5, with D maybe TRBD1 (6 bases). Germline loops: CDR1 SGHDT, CDR2 YYEEEE. The CDR3 length is 13 residues. V lost 3 bases, J lost 5 bases, and 11 bases lay in between. This chain's CDR3 is CASSSYDRETQYF. CDR3 sequence (DNA): TGTGCCAGCAGCTCCTACGACAGGGAGACCCAGTACTTC.

CDR3 region: CASRGFMGKDEKLFF. DNA of the CDR3: TGTGCCAGCAGGGGATTTATGGGGAAGGATGAAAAACTGTTTTTT. This rearrangement joins TRBV25-1 to TRBJ1-4, with D unresolved. Germline lookup yields CDR1 MGHDK and CDR2 SYGVNS. V shed 6 bases and J shed 6 bases, with 17 bases lying between them. This CDR3 has 15 amino acids.

This clone has only a few counts. The chain joins TRBV11-2 to TRBJ2-5, with D possibly being TRBD2 (5 bases). Germline assignment: CDR1 SGHAT and CDR2 FQNNGV. Trimming stripped 4 bases from V and 9 bases from J, with 21 bases between. The CDR3 extends over 15 amino acids. The chain's CDR3 is CASSSVEGLKRAQYF. Written as DNA, the CDR3 is TGTGCCAGCAGCTCCGTAGAGGGTCTAAAGCGAGCCCAGTACTTC.

The chain combines TRBV6-5 with TRBJ1-5; tentative D call: TRBD1 (5 bases). Looked up from germline, CDR1 is MNHEY and CDR2 is SVGAGI. The V end was cut by 5 bases, the J end by 4 bases, with 15 bases between. This CDR3 comprises 15 residues. CDR3 nucleotides: TGTGCCAGCAGTCATCGACAGAACCGGAATCAGCCCCAGCATTTT. This translates into CASSHRQNRNQPQHF.

This chain connects TRBV27 to TRBJ1-2, with D perhaps matching TRBD1 (5 bases). The germline CDR1 and CDR2 sequences are MNHEY and SMNVEV (reference sequence). The CDR3 totals 13 residues. Between the trimmed V and J ends, which lost 6 bases and 6 bases, there was a span of 14 bases. DNA of the CDR3: TGTGCCAGCAGAGGACGGGGGGACCATGGCTACACCTTC. This sequence encodes CASRGRGDHGYTF.